This is a list of T cell receptor beta chains from one sample in a study of T cells after yellow fever vaccination. TCRdb passed the 5' RACE reads through MiXCR, listing each CDR3 protein once. The repertoire includes more than 95,000 distinct CDR3 sequences, about 15% of them detected once, and roughly two fifths sits in the top ten. The specimen was CD8+ T cells sorted from PBMCs, collected 5 days after the yellow fever booster vaccination. Every receptor here comes from a young man who received the YFV17D yellow fever vaccine. CDR3s include the opening cysteine and the closing phenylalanine or tryptophan. D genes are given only for firm matches. Only part of the rows carry a size: once, few, many, or a class if the clone is expanded.

TRBJ1-5	TRBV18	TRBD1	NA	CASSPGTGGVQPQHF	TGTGCCAGCTCACCAGGCACAGGGGGCGTTCAGCCCCAGCATTTT
TRBJ1-3	TRBV4-1	NA	NA	CASRPGPGGNTIYF	TGCGCCAGCAGACCCGGACCGGGAGGAAACACCATATATTTT
TRBJ2-5	TRBV28	NA	few	CASSPTIYQETQYF	TGTGCCAGCAGTCCGACTATATACCAAGAGACCCAGTACTTC
TRBJ2-2	TRBV4-3	TRBD1	few	CASSQSDRTNTGELFF	TGCGCCAGCAGCCAATCGGACAGGACTAACACCGGGGAGCTGTTTTTT
TRBJ2-7	TRBV2	NA	few	CASRTRGSEQYF	TGTGCCAGCAGGACTCGGGGGTCCGAGCAGTACTTC
TRBJ2-1	TRBV19	TRBD2	many	CATRLAGDNEQFF	TGTGCCACTAGACTAGCGGGGGACAATGAGCAGTTCTTC
TRBJ1-1	TRBV6-5	NA	few	CASSWSGGTEAFF	TGTGCCAGCAGTTGGTCCGGGGGCACTGAAGCTTTCTTT
TRBJ1-5	TRBV12-3/TRBV12-4	NA	few	CASTLTDYSNQPQHF	TGTGCCAGCACCCTCACAGATTATAGCAATCAGCCCCAGCATTTT
TRBJ2-1	TRBV12-3/TRBV12-4	NA	NA	CASSRPDSLSYNEQFF	TGTGCCAGCAGTCGCCCGGACAGCTTATCCTACAATGAGCAGTTCTTC
TRBJ2-3	TRBV12-3/TRBV12-4	TRBD1	once	CASSGTGGWADTQYF	TGTGCCAGCAGTGGGACAGGGGGCTGGGCAGATACGCAGTATTTT
TRBJ2-1	TRBV7-9	TRBD2	many	CASSLTSADANEQFF	TGTGCCAGCAGCTTGACTAGCGCGGACGCCAATGAGCAGTTCTTC
TRBJ1-1	TRBV5-5	NA	many	CASSHETNTEAFF	TGTGCCAGCAGCCACGAGACAAACACTGAAGCTTTCTTT
TRBJ2-1	TRBV19	NA	few	CASSPSSTGDEQFF	TGTGCCAGTAGTCCAAGCTCGACAGGAGATGAGCAGTTCTTC
TRBJ2-3	TRBV20-1	NA	few	CSARDWGATSPDTQYF	TGCAGTGCTAGAGATTGGGGGGCCACTTCTCCAGATACGCAGTATTTT
TRBJ2-7	TRBV4-3	TRBD2	few	CASSLIRGGGYEQYF	TGCGCCAGCAGCCTCATCCGCGGGGGAGGGTACGAGCAGTACTTC
TRBJ1-2	TRBV7-9	TRBD1	few	CASSAWTGANGYTF	TGTGCCAGCAGCGCTTGGACAGGCGCAAATGGCTACACCTTC
TRBJ2-2	TRBV4-2	TRBD1	few	CASSTQTGLDTGELFF	TGTGCCAGCAGCACCCAGACAGGGCTCGACACCGGGGAGCTGTTTTTT
TRBJ2-1	TRBV12-3/TRBV12-4	NA	medium-sized	CASSPPRASPNNEQFF	TGTGCCAGCAGTCCCCCCAGGGCTAGCCCTAACAATGAGCAGTTCTTC
TRBJ2-1	TRBV4-3	NA	NA	CASSEHSGGDPYNEQFF	TGCGCCAGCAGCGAGCACTCCGGGGGTGACCCCTACAATGAGCAGTTCTTC
TRBJ2-1	TRBV7-6	NA	NA	CASSLLAGEQFF	TGTGCCAGCAGCCTTCTAGCAGGCGAGCAGTTCTTC
TRBJ1-1	TRBV20-1	TRBD1	few	CSARDWQGGNTEAFF	TGCAGTGCTAGAGATTGGCAGGGGGGAAACACTGAAGCTTTCTTT
TRBJ2-1	TRBV7-9	TRBD1	NA	CASPGQGAIDEQFF	TGTGCCAGCCCGGGACAGGGGGCAATCGATGAGCAGTTCTTC
TRBJ2-1	TRBV6-1	NA	few	CASSEDPGDYNEQFF	TGTGCCAGCAGTGAAGACCCGGGGGACTACAATGAGCAGTTCTTC
TRBJ2-5	TRBV6-5	NA	few	CASSYGVQETQYF	TGTGCCAGCAGTTACGGCGTACAAGAGACCCAGTACTTC
TRBJ2-1	TRBV7-9	NA	NA	CASSPRYNEQFF	TGTGCCAGCAGCCCTCGTTATAATGAGCAGTTCTTC
TRBJ2-7	TRBV9	TRBD1	NA	CASSVVPGGYEQYF	TGTGCCAGCAGCGTAGTGCCAGGGGGCTACGAGCAGTACTTC
TRBJ2-7	TRBV6-6	TRBD1	few	CASSRTGFDEQYF	TGTGCCAGCAGCCGGACAGGGTTCGACGAGCAGTACTTC